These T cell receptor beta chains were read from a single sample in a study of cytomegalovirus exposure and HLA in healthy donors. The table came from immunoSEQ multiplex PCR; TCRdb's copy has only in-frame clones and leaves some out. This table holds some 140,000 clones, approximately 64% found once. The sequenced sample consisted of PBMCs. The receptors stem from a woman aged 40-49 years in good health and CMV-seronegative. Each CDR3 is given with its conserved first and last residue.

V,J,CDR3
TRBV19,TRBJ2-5,CASSIISSGGQETQYF
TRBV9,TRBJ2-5,CASSVGPTGETQYF
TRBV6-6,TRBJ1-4,CASSYSHRATNEKLFF
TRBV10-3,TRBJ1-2,CAISELVGTGVNGYTF
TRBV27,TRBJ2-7,CASREVPATREEQYF
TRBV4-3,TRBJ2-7,CASSWARGLSYEQYF
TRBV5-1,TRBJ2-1,CASSGTGSRNEQFF
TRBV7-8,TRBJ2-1,CASSLGGGYYNEQFF
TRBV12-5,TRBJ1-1,CASGPGTVNTEAFF
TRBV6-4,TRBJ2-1,CASSEGGDYNEQFF
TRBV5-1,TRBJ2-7,CASSLDFGAYEQYF
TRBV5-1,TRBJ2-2,CASSFGAWTSTGELFF
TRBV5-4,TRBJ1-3,CASSWDRSSGNTIYF
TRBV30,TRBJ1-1,CAWRFRGGTEAFF
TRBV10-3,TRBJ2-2,CAISESEDTGELFF
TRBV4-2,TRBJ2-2,CASSQDSRTGELFF
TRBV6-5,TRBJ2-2,CASSGSGGYGGELFF
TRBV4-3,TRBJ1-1,CASSQDQTGVFTEAFF
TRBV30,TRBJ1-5,CAWREGASSNQPQHF
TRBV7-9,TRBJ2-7,CSSGAGGSEQYF
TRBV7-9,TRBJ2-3,CASSPRGITDTQYF
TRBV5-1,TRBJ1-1,CASSKSLNTEAFF
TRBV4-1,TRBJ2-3,CASSPLDRGRTTDTQYF
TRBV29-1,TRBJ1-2,CSVEEAQSGYTF
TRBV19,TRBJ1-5,CASRGQGGNQPQHF
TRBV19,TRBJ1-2,CASSMLGGYGYGYTF
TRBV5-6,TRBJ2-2,CASSAGLANTGELFF
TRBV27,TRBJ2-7,CASSLQSSYEQYF